This TCR beta chain was captured in a study of CD8 T cells in Susac syndrome. RNA, at about 0.45 to 1 ug, was reverse transcribed with random hexamers. Amplification of TCR beta CDR3 used immunoSEQ multiplex PCR across 54 Vbeta and 13 Jbeta. In TCRdb, the immunoSEQ multiplex PCR reads were re-called with MiXCR into one record per CDR3 protein. The sample includes more than 55,000 distinct CDR3 sequences, about 95% of them seen just once. Healthy donors constituted the control group, matched for age and sex. Negative isolation yielded CD8+ and CD4+ T cells; FACS enriched TEMRA cells. This CDR3 has 12 residues. Trimming stripped 7 bases from V and 9 bases from J, with 16 bases between. In germline, CDR1 is SQVTM, CDR2 ANQGSEA.

This TCR was recovered from a human donor in good health. The J gene is TRBJ2-4, the V gene TRBV29-1, with D possibly matching TRBD2 (6 bases). Material: CD8+ T cells from PBMCs. The CDR3 region is CSGTPGTGIQYF. In nucleotides, the CDR3 is TGCAGCGGTACCCCGGGGACTGGCATTCAGTACTTC.